These 15 T cell receptor beta chains were sequenced from one sample in a study of identical twins. TCRdb fed the 5' RACE reads into MiXCR, producing one record per CDR3 protein. The repertoire holds 250,000 to 300,000 distinct CDR3 sequences, with around 8.3% as singletons. This sample also belongs to another study, concerning yellow fever vaccine responses in identical twins.

Material: CD8+ T cells sorted from blood. The receptors were sampled from a woman younger than 30 in good health.

This clonotype was found many times. The genes are TRBV7-8 and TRBJ2-5; tentatively, D is TRBD2 (5 bases). The V and J ends lost 3 bases and 3 bases respectively, with 14 bases between them. The CDR3 consists of 15 residues. Germline V CDR1 and CDR2: SGHVS, FQNEAQ. The CDR3: CASSFPGTREETQYF. CDR3 nucleotide sequence: TGTGCCAGCAGCTTCCCGGGAACAAGGGAAGAGACCCAGTACTTC.

This clonotype came up many times. V usage is TRBV4-2 and J usage is TRBJ2-5; 10 bases are a match to TRBD2. J lost 2 bases, V lost 0 bases, and 12 bases had no gene match. Germline V gene sequence: CDR1 LGHNA, CDR2 YNFKEQ. The CDR3 is 19 amino acids. This CDR3 reads CASSQEFLAGAPIQETQYF. Here the CDR3 DNA reads TGTGCCAGCAGCCAAGAATTTCTAGCGGGGGCACCTATTCAAGAGACCCAGTACTTC.

This clonotype was counted ten times or more. J is TRBJ2-5 and V is TRBV25-1; D is unresolved. The V gene's germline CDR1 is MGHDK and CDR2 SYGVNS. The CDR3 is 14 amino acids. V was trimmed by 1 base and J by 1 base, leaving 7 bases between them. The CDR3 loop is CASSEWEGQETQYF. CDR3 sequence (DNA): TGTGCCAGCAGTGAATGGGAAGGCCAAGAGACCCAGTACTTC.

In its sample, this clonotype was seen many times. V usage is TRBV5-1 and J usage is TRBJ2-3, with D unclear. The V end was cut by 0 bases, the J end by 1 base, with 3 bases between. The CDR3 runs 13 residues. CDR1 is SGHRS, CDR2 YFSETQ, per germline. The CDR3 protein is CASSLDGTDTQYF. The DNA of the CDR3 is TGCGCCAGCAGCTTGGACGGCACAGATACGCAGTATTTT.

This clonotype appeared a few times. The chain couples TRBV4-3 to TRBJ2-1; 7 bases line up with TRBD2. The germline V gene encodes CDR1 LGHNA and CDR2 YSLEER. Losses at the gene ends were 0 bases for V and 3 bases for J; bases not matched to a gene: 5. This CDR3 has 16 residues. The CDR3 loop reads CASSQERAGIYNEQFF. The CDR3 DNA is TGCGCCAGCAGCCAAGAGCGAGCGGGGATCTACAATGAGCAGTTCTTC.

This clonotype came up many times. The rearrangement joins TRBV24-1 to TRBJ2-6; D uncertain. Trimming shortened V by 4 bases and J by 0 bases, and 18 bases separated the two germline ends. Germline-derived CDR1 and CDR2 are KGHDR and SFDVKD. There are 19 residues in the CDR3. The CDR3 reads CATSDKQITLGSGANVLTF. CDR3 sequence (DNA): TGTGCCACCAGTGACAAACAAATCACCTTGGGCTCTGGGGCCAACGTCCTGACTTTC.

The J gene is TRBJ2-3, the V gene TRBV6-2 or TRBV6-3, with 9 bases aligning to TRBD1. Trimming cost V 2 bases and J 1 base; bases outside gene matches: 13. This CDR3 has 19 amino acids. Germline CDR1 reads MNHEY; CDR2 reads SVGEGT. In nucleotides, the CDR3 is TGTGCCAGCAGTTACGACGGACAGGGGCCGTATACCGGCACAGATACGCAGTATTTT. Translated, it gives CASSYDGQGPYTGTDTQYF.

At least ten counts were recorded for this clonotype. The chain couples TRBV7-9 to TRBJ2-3; 10 nucleotides match TRBD2. The J segment lost 3 bases and the V segment lost 1 base, leaving 1 base of the junction unmatched. CDR3 length equals 15 residues. Germline V CDR1 and CDR2: SEHNR, FQNEAQ (reference sequence). DNA for the CDR3: TGTGCCAGCAGCTTAGAACTAGCGGGGACAGATACGCAGTATTTT. This sequence encodes CASSLELAGTDTQYF.

This clonotype was observed a few times. The chain recombines TRBV7-2 with TRBJ2-7; D uncertain. The CDR3 extends over 17 amino acids. Germline CDR1 reads SGHTA; CDR2 reads FQGNSA. Trimming removed 0 bases at V and 3 bases at J, with 18 bases between. CDR3 DNA: TGTGCCAGCAGCTTAGCGCTAGGAACCGGGCCAGGCTACGAGCAGTACTTC. It is translated as CASSLALGTGPGYEQYF.

The chain combines TRBV7-9 with TRBJ1-1; D is unresolved. Germline CDR1 is SEHNR and CDR2 is FQNEAQ (reference sequence). V lost 3 bases and J 6 bases, leaving 11 bases between the germline ends. The CDR3 has 13 amino acids. CDR3 coding DNA: TGTGCCAGCAGCTTCGTGGCGGACCCTGAAGCTTTCTTT. It specifies CASSFVADPEAFF.

The genes are TRBV2 and TRBJ2-2; D may be TRBD1 (7 bases). The CDR3 runs to 16 residues. Germline CDR1 SNHLY, CDR2 FYNNEI. Between the trimmed V and J ends, which lost 6 bases and 4 bases, there was a span of 18 bases. CDR3 nucleotide sequence: TGTGCCAGCAGGGACTATGAGGGGGCGTTCACCGGGGAGCTGTTTTTT. Translating gives CASRDYEGAFTGELFF.

CDR3 protein: CASSQAWPAEAFF. The DNA of the CDR3 is TGTGCCAGCAGCCAAGCGTGGCCCGCTGAAGCTTTCTTT. The V gene is TRBV14, the J gene TRBJ1-1; unclear D gene. The CDR3 spans 13 residues. Germline CDR1 reads SGHDN; CDR2 reads FVKESK. V dropped 1 base and J dropped 6 bases, with 9 bases sitting between them.

The sample holds a few counts of this clonotype. CDR3 in amino acids: CSARGRMANTGELFF. CDR3 DNA: TGCAGTGCTAGAGGACGAATGGCGAACACCGGGGAGCTGTTTTTT. This chain connects TRBV20-1 to TRBJ2-2, with D unclear. The V end lost 1 base, the J end lost 0 bases, and 9 bases lay between the germline ends. Per the germline V gene, CDR1 is DFQATT and CDR2 is SNEGSKA (reference sequence). The CDR3 is 15 residues long.

V and J are TRBV11-2 and TRBJ1-2; 9 bases match TRBD1. There are 14 residues in the CDR3. In germline, CDR1 is SGHAT, CDR2 FQNNGV. J was trimmed by 4 bases and V by 7 bases; bases with no gene match: 7. The CDR3 sequence: CASKRTGVIYGYTF. The DNA for the CDR3 is TGTGCCAGCAAAAGGACAGGGGTTATCTATGGCTACACCTTC. Looking up the rest from reference TRBV11-2 and TRBJ1-2 gives the full variable domain: EAGVAQSPRYKIIEKRQSVAFWCNPISGHATLYWYQQILGQGPKLLIQFQNNGVVDDSQLPKDRFSAERLKGVDSTLKIQPAKLEDSAVYLCASKRTGVIYGYTFGSGTRLTVV.

At least ten counts were recorded for this clonotype. The chain combines TRBV12-3 or TRBV12-4 with TRBJ2-5; D unclear. This CDR3 contains 14 residues. Trimming shortened V by 5 bases and J by 2 bases, and 12 bases separated the two germline ends. The CDR3 DNA reads TGTGCCAGCAGTCCCGTGGTGGGGCAAGAGACCCAGTACTTC. Protein: CASSPVVGQETQYF.